The source of this T cell receptor beta chain is a study of blood T cell repertoires in COVID-19. Study as a whole: Sources were T cells, B-cell-depleted T cells, or PBMCs; the material itself was cDNA or gDNA.

The germline V gene encodes CDR1 GTSNPN and CDR2 SVGIG (reference sequence). This CDR3 spans 16 amino acids. Trimming removed 5 bases from V and 2 bases from J; junction bases left unmatched: 13. Per the original data handling: From reference gene primer amplification, estimates of nucleated cell counts were derived. Generated by immunoSEQ multiplex PCR, the TCRdb table keeps only in-frame clones and is missing some. V, J and clone size are those of that table, while D and trimming were read from the DNA. The sample yields around 200,000 clones, approximately 90% seen once. The rearrangement uses TRBV30 and TRBJ2-7; 9 bases map to TRBD2. Material: peripheral blood. The sequence derives from a man aged 45 to 65 with acute or convalescent COVID-19. The CDR3 is CAWSTSTAGGPYEQYF. For the CDR3, the DNA is TGTGCCTGGTCCACCTCCACGGCGGGGGGGCCCTACGAGCAGTACTTC.